This is a list of T cell receptor beta chains from one sample in a study of early T cells in non-severe SARS-CoV-2 infection. From the 5' RACE reads, TCRdb called clonotypes with MiXCR, one entry per CDR3 protein. The sample lists fewer than 95,000 distinct CDR3 sequences, roughly 17% seen once, with roughly 4.7% in the top ten. The specimen was whole blood, collected at baseline. The receptors derive from an adult who was a healthcare worker with PCR-confirmed SARS-CoV-2 infection or an uninfected control (not recorded which). The conserved cysteine and the conserved F or W are not part of the CDR3 here. A D gene is named only where the DNA matches it firmly.

v_call d_call cdr3_aa
TRBV7-8 TRBD1 ASSSRGPDTQY
TRBV28 TRBD2 ASVFAGGEQY
TRBV7-9 - ASSFTQDLV
TRBV6-5 TRBD2 ASSYSGTSRDTQY
TRBV4-3 - ASSQDFGRNEQF
TRBV5-6 - ASSFGYSGNTIY
TRBV30 - AWSVGGEQF
TRBV20-1 - SASRAIGTYEQY
TRBV20-1 TRBD2 SASTSGYEQY
TRBV5-1 - ASSSTYQETQY
TRBV11-2 TRBD1 ASSGRQGVSYEQY
TRBV30 - AWSVEVINEQF
TRBV27 - ARSCLKYEQY
TRBV3-1 - ASSQGGYWNEQF
TRBV20-1 - SVGIGRRPYNEQF
TRBV9 - ASSVGALNLNEQF
TRBV3-1 - ASSQVDWETQY
TRBV27 TRBD2 ASSGAGGPYNEQF
TRBV6-5 - ASRYGVYNEQF
TRBV9 - ASSAIGQETQY
TRBV28 TRBD1 ASRTGESPLH
TRBV24-1 TRBD1 ATSEPGQGDEQF
TRBV12-3/TRBV12-4 - ASSPGTPNEQF
TRBV20-1 - SARTTGGRGIQY
TRBV7-2 TRBD2 ASSPRIAAGGPPTGELF
TRBV29-1 - SVEFLRNEQF
TRBV7-9 - ASRGLRIEQF
TRBV3-1 TRBD2 ASSQVASGSPTYEQY
TRBV20-1 TRBD2 SASLAGVRETQY
TRBV20-1 - SARVRNTGELF
TRBV11-2 - ASSSTWGGTEAF
TRBV28 - ASSFAASRHTQY
TRBV4-1 - ASSLAQPETQY
TRBV4-1 - ASSQGNEETQY
TRBV6-1 TRBD2 ASSEAAGGTDTQY
TRBV5-1 - ASTISRGTDTQY
TRBV4-1 - ASSQEIGGYEQY
TRBV9 - ASSPDTAYEQY
TRBV6-5 - ASSYSPSTDNEKLF
TRBV19 - ASSTSGEAYEQY
TRBV7-9 - ASSVTEAF
TRBV20-1 TRBD1 SARGLDRQSYEQY
TRBV29-1 - SVESVRGSSTDTQY
TRBV7-2 - ASSLRQGPYEQY
TRBV27 - ASRLQGLNSPLH
TRBV2 TRBD2 ASSDAAGAGEQY
TRBV11-2 - ASSRTGNEQY
TRBV21-1 - ASSTREAGTEAF
TRBV28 - ASSFPSTYEQY
TRBV7-9 TRBD2 ASSLVASGRWWELF
TRBV14 - ASSVAYNEQF
TRBV11-2 - ASSFGGSTYEQY
TRBV2 - ASIRRGETYEQY
TRBV28 - ASSLGISGANVLT
TRBV20-1 TRBD2 SARDPSGRGDNEQF
TRBV20-1 TRBD1 SAKDRGLSSGNTIY
TRBV11-2 - ASSLAGVTYNEQF